The source of this T cell receptor (beta chain) is a study of blood T cells in healthy people across ages. Whole-study findings and limits: When set beside aged donors, long-lived donors presented more naive CD4+ cells and higher diversity.

To note about this clonotype: Its antigen is still unknown.

The germline V gene has CDR1 DFQATT and CDR2 SNEGSKA (reference sequence). The CDR3 extends over 15 amino acids. With V trimmed by 4 bases and J by 11 bases, 14 bases remained unmatched. Each sample gave at least 6 million isolated PBMCs. Total RNA was extracted at no less than 6 micrograms per sample. A sample-barcoded 5' primer and a J-beta primer mix were used in a second PCR of roughly 6 to 11 cycles. A template-switch adaptor with 12 random nucleotides tagged each cDNA molecule. TCRdb itself ran the 5' RACE reads through MiXCR, one entry per CDR3 protein. This sample has fewer than 700,000 distinct CDR3 sequences, with around 50% found just once.

The source of this sequence is a man aged 80 or over in good health. Source material: blood. V usage is TRBV20-1 and J usage is TRBJ2-5; TRBD1 aligns across 12 bases. The CDR3 DNA follows: TGCAGTGCTACTGCACCGGGACAGGGGGCGCAGGAGCAGTACTTC. Its translation: CSATAPGQGAQEQYF.